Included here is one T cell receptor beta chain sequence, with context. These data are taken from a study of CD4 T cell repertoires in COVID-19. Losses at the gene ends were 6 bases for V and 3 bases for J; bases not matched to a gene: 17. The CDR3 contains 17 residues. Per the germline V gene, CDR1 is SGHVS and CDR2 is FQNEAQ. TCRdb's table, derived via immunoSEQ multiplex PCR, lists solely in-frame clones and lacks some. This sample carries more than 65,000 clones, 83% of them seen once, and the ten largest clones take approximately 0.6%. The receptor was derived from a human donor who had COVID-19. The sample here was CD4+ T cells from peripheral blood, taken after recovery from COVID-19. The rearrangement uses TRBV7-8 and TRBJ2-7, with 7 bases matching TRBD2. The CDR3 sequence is CASSLSGGGRGGYEQYF. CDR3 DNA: TGTGCCAGCAGTCTATCTGGGGGAGGGCGGGGAGGCTACGAGCAGTACTTC.